This T cell receptor beta chain was identified during a study of cytotoxic CD8 clonotypes in ibrutinib-treated CLL. Across the study: The patient breakdown showed roughly 10 relapsed/refractory and more than 14 treatment-naive cases, with about 17 IGHV unmutated.

The table came from immunoSEQ multiplex PCR; TCRdb's copy has only in-frame clones and leaves some out. The repertoire includes some 300,000 clones, just under 80% of them detected once, and about 6.7% sits in the top ten. Germline V CDR1 and CDR2: SGHTA, FQGTGA. The CDR3 has 13 residues. The V segment lost 4 bases and the J segment 6 bases; nucleotides outside the gene matches: 2. This TCR derives from a human donor with chronic lymphocytic leukemia. The source material was PBMCs, sampled before ibrutinib treatment. The chain recombines TRBV7-3 with TRBJ2-7; 11 nucleotides align to TRBD1. The CDR3 protein is CASSSDRGLEQYF. The CDR3 coding sequence is TGTGCCAGCAGCTCGGACAGGGGGCTCGAGCAGTACTTC. The full variable domain, its missing parts supplied by reference TRBV7-3 and TRBJ2-7, is GAGVSQTPSNKVTEKGKYVELRCDPISGHTALYWYRQSLGQGPEFLIYFQGTGAADDSGLPNDRFFAVRPEGSVSTLKIQRTERGDSAVYLCASSSDRGLEQYFGPGTRLTVT.